This T cell receptor beta chain was sequenced during a study of radiation and T cells in renal cell carcinoma. This clone was counted a few times. Antigen specificity is unknown. Clones were sequenced by immunoSEQ multiplex PCR, and TCRdb holds only the in-frame ones, with some missing. Among 40,000 to 45,000 clones, roughly 82% were seen once, and the ten largest hold around a quarter. The time point is: blood 4 weeks post-SBRT, at nephrectomy. The treatment is: 15 Gy SBRT to primary tumor, nephrectomy 4 weeks later. Nephrectomy followed 15 Gy stereotactic body radiation by 4 weeks. The patient's renal cell carcinoma had clear cell pathology. Losses at the gene ends were 5 bases for V and 0 bases for J; bases not matched to a gene: 11. Per the germline V gene, CDR1 is LGHNA and CDR2 is YNFKEQ. CDR3 length: 17 residues. Study-wide results and caveats: From baseline, blood top tumor clonotypes peaked at 2 weeks post-radiation.

The TCR sequence derives from a woman in her 70s with renal cell carcinoma. This material consisted of blood, taken from a patient whose treatment included radiotherapy and nephrectomy. This sequence joins TRBV4-2 and TRBJ2-7; TRBD2 agrees at 9 bases. Here the CDR3 DNA reads TGTGCCAGCAGCTATAGCGAAGGTAGCGGGAGCTCCTACGAGCAGTACTTC. Protein: CASSYSEGSGSSYEQYF.